The rows below give T cell receptor beta chains drawn from one sample of a study of blood T cell repertoires in COVID-19. Generated by immunoSEQ multiplex PCR, the TCRdb table keeps only in-frame clones and is missing some. Here the sample spans tens of thousands of clones, about 87% being singletons. The sequencing sample was made of peripheral blood. The receptors shown here come from an elderly man with active or convalescent COVID-19. Both conserved end residues are part of each CDR3. A D gene is named only where the DNA matches it firmly. Only part of the rows carry a size: once, few, many, or a class if the clone is expanded.

D gene,clone size,V gene,J gene,CDR3 DNA,CDR3 protein
TRBD1,-,TRBV3-1/TRBV3-2,TRBJ1-5,TGTGCCAGCAGCCAAGATCTCTCAGGGGGGTATCAGCCCCAGCATTTT,CASSQDLSGGYQPQHF
-,-,TRBV24-1,TRBJ1-5,TGTGCCACCAGTGATGGGACTGACCAGCCCCAGCATTTT,CATSDGTDQPQHF
TRBD2,-,TRBV28,TRBJ2-3,TGTGCCAGCATCCTAGCGGGGGGCCCCGCAGATACGCAGTATTTT,CASILAGGPADTQYF
TRBD1,-,TRBV28,TRBJ1-5,TGTGCCAGCAGTCGAAGACAGGGGGCCGGTCAGCCCCAGCATTTT,CASSRRQGAGQPQHF
-,once,TRBV29-1,TRBJ1-3,TGCAGCGTTGACCGAGACAGCGGAAACACCATATATTTT,CSVDRDSGNTIYF
TRBD1,-,TRBV25-1,TRBJ1-3,TGTGCCAGCAGTGCGCAGGGGGTCAGTACCATATATTTT,CASSAQGVSTIYF
-,few,TRBV28,TRBJ1-2,TGTGCCAGCAGCAGTCCGAGCGGGCACTATGGCTACACCTTC,CASSSPSGHYGYTF
TRBD2,-,TRBV5-1,TRBJ2-5,TGCGCCAGCAGCCCGAGCGGGGGTGGAGAGACCCAGTACTTC,CASSPSGGGETQYF
TRBD1,few,TRBV6-5,TRBJ1-1,TGTGCCAGCAGCATAGACAGGGGTACTGAAGCTTTCTTT,CASSIDRGTEAFF
-,-,TRBV21-1,TRBJ2-1,TGTGCCAGCGGGTCGGCGGAGACAGGGCTGTACAATGAGCAGTTCTTC,CASGSAETGLYNEQFF
-,-,TRBV5-1,TRBJ1-2,TGCGCCAGCAGCTTGGGCGACACGAACTATGGCTACACCTTC,CASSLGDTNYGYTF
-,-,TRBV5-6,TRBJ1-4,TGTGCCAGCAGCTTGTCGGGATTCGATGAAAAACTGTTTTTT,CASSLSGFDEKLFF
-,few,TRBV20-1,TRBJ2-5,TGCAGTGCTAGTTCCTCACAGCAACGCGGGCCCCAGTACTTC,CSASSSQQRGPQYF
-,-,TRBV6-5,TRBJ2-1,TGTGCCAGCAGAAGGAGCTCCTACAATGAGCAGTTCTTC,CASRRSSYNEQFF
-,-,TRBV27,TRBJ2-1,TGTGCCAGCAGTTTAACAGCAGGCTTGAATGAGCAGTTCTTC,CASSLTAGLNEQFF
-,-,TRBV19,TRBJ1-2,TGTGCCAGTAGGTCCTCCGCAACCAGGGGCCCTAACTATGGCTACACCTTC,CASRSSATRGPNYGYTF
TRBD1,-,TRBV7-9,TRBJ1-2,TGTGCCAGCAGCTTAGCGACAGGGGGCGGTGGCTACACCTTC,CASSLATGGGGYTF
TRBD2,-,TRBV7-2,TRBJ2-3,TGTGCCAGCAGCTCCCGAACTAGCGGGCGTCACACAGATACGCAGTATTTT,CASSSRTSGRHTDTQYF
-,-,TRBV2,TRBJ2-5,TGTGCCAGCAGTGGGACAGCTCAAGAGACCCAGTACTTC,CASSGTAQETQYF
-,few,TRBV19,TRBJ1-2,TGTGCCAGTAGTATCGGAGGGTTGCGTGGCTACACCTTC,CASSIGGLRGYTF